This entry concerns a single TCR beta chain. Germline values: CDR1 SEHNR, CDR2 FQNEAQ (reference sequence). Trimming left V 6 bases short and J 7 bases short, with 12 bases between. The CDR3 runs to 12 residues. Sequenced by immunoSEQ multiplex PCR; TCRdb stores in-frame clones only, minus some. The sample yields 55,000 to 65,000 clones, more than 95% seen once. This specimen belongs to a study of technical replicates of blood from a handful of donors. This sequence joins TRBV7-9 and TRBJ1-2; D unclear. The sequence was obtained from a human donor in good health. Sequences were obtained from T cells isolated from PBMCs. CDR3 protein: CASREQKRGYTF. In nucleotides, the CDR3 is TGTGCCAGCAGGGAGCAAAAACGTGGCTACACCTTC.